This record covers a single T cell receptor (beta chain). In the PCR, 60 Vbeta and 13 Jbeta primers were used. Generated by immunoSEQ multiplex PCR, the TCRdb table keeps only in-frame clones and is missing some. Among 99,000 or so clones, around three quarters were seen once, and the ten largest hold about 3.1%. This sample stems from a study of cytomegalovirus exposure and HLA in healthy donors. Across the whole study: Genotyping showed 81% of over 350 donors falling in the Caucasian-associated ancestry cluster.

Germline assignment: CDR1 MGHRA and CDR2 YSYEKL. V gave up 4 bases and J gave up 3 bases, with 19 bases separating them. The CDR3 totals 16 residues. This chain joins TRBV4-1 and TRBJ2-7; D perhaps matches TRBD1 (6 bases). This sequence originates from a male donor in good health and CMV-seropositive. The sequenced material came from PBMCs. The CDR3 here is CASSPTGTKSDYEQYF. For the CDR3, the DNA is TGCGCCAGCAGCCCGACCGGGACAAAGAGTGACTACGAGCAGTACTTC.